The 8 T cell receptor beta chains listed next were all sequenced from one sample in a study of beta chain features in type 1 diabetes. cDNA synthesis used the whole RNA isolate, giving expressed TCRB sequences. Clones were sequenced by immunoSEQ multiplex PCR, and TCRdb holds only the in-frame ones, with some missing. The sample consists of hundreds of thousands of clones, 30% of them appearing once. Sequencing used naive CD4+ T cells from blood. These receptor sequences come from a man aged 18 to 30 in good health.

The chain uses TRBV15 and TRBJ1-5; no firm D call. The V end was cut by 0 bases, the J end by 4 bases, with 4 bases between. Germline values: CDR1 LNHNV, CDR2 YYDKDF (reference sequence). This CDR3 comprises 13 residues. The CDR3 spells CATSREVNQPQHF. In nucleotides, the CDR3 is TGTGCCACCAGCAGAGAAGTGAATCAGCCCCAGCATTTT.

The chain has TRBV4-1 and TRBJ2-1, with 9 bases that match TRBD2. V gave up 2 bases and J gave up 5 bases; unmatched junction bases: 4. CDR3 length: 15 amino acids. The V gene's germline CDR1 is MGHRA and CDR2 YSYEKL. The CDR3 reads CASSQLAGVHNEQFF. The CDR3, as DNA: TGCGCCAGCAGCCAATTAGCGGGAGTCCACAATGAGCAGTTCTTC.

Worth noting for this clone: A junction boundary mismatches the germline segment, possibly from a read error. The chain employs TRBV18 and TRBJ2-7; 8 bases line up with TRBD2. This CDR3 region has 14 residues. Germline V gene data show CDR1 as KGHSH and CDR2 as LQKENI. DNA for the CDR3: TGTGCCAGCTCACCTCCGGGACTAGGCTTCCCATCGGACTTC. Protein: CASSPPGLGFPSDF. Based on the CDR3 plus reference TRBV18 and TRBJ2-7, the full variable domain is NAGVMQNPRHLVRRRGQEARLRCSPMKGHSHVYWYRQLPEEGLKFMVYLQKENIIDESGMPKERFSAEFPKEGPSILRIQQVVRGDSAAYFCASSPPGLGFPSDFGPGTRLTVT.

The chain's CDR3 is CAWTSGTSYYNEQFF. In DNA, the CDR3 is TGTGCCTGGACATCCGGGACTAGCTACTACAATGAGCAGTTCTTC. The chain couples TRBV30 to TRBJ2-1, with 9 positions matching TRBD2. The junction had 7 bases not matched to a gene; V was cut back by 4 bases and J by 3 bases. The CDR3 has 15 residues. Per germline, CDR1 GTSNPN and CDR2 SVGIG (reference sequence).

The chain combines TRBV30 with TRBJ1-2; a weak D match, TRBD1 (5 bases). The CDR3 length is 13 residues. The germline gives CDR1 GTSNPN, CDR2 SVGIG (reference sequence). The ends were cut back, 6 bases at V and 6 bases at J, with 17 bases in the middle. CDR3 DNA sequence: TGTGCCTGTCTTGGAGGGACCCATCATGGCTACACCTTC. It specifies CACLGGTHHGYTF.

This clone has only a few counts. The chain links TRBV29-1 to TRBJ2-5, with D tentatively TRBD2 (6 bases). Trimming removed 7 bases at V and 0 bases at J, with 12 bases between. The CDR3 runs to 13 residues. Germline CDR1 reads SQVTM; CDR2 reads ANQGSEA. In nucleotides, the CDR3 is TGCAGCGGATGGGGACTGTACCAAGAGACCCAGTACTTC. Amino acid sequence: CSGWGLYQETQYF. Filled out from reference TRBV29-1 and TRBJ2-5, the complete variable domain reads SAVISQKPSRDICQRGTSLTIQCQVDSQVTMMFWYRQQPGQSLTLIATANQGSEATYESGFVIDKFPISRPNLTFSTLTVSNMSPEDSSIYLCSGWGLYQETQYFGPGTRLLVL.

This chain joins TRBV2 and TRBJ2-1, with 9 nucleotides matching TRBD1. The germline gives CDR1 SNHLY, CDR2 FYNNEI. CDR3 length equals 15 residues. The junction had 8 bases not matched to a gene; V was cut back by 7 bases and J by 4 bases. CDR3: CASTKEQGAYNEQFF. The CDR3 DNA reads TGTGCCAGCACCAAGGAACAGGGGGCTTACAATGAGCAGTTCTTC.

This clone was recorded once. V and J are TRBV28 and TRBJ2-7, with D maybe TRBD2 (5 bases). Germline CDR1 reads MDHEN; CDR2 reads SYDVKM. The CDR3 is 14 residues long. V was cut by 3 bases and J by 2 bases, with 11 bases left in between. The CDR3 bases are TGTGCCAGCAGTTTGCGTGCCGGGACCTACGAGCAGTACTTC. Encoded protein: CASSLRAGTYEQYF.